Sequencing of this T cell receptor beta chain was carried out in a study of OX40 agonist ivuxolimab in advanced cancers. The germline V gene has CDR1 SGDLS and CDR2 YYNGEE. Trimming removed 4 bases from V and 5 bases from J, with 12 bases in between. The CDR3 has 14 amino acids. Measured with immunoSEQ multiplex PCR; TCRdb has only the in-frame clones, and not every one. Here the sample spans about 74,000 clones, 88% being singletons. V usage is TRBV9 and J usage is TRBJ1-4; a weak D match, TRBD1 (5 bases). This TCR derives from an adult with an advanced solid tumor such as melanoma, head and neck, liver or kidney cancer. This sample comprised CD4+ or CD8+ T cells sorted from blood, obtained in a trial of the OX40 agonist ivuxolimab. CDR3 sequence: CASSHMGRNEKLFF. CDR3 nucleotides: TGTGCCAGCAGCCACATGGGACGGAATGAAAAACTGTTTTTT.